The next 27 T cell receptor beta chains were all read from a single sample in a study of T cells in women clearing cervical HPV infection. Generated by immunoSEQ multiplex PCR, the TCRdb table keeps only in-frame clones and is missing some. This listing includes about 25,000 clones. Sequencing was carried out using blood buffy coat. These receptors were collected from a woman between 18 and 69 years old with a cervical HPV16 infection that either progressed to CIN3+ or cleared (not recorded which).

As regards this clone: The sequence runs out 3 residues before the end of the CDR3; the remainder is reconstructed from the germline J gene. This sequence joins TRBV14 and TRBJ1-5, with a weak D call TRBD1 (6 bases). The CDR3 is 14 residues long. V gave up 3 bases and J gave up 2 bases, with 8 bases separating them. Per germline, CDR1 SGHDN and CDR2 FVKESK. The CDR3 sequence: CASSQGAGNQPQHF. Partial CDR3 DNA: TGTGCCAGCAGCCAGGGGGCAGGCAATCAGCCC.

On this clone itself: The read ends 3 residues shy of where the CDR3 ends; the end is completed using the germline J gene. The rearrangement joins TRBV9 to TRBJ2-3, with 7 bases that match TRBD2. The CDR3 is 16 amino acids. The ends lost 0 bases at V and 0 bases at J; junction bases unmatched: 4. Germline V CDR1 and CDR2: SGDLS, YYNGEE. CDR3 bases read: TGTGCCAGCAGCGTAGGAGGCGGGAGTAGCACAGATACG. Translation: CASSVGGGSSTDT. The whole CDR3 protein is CASSVGGGSSTDTQYF.

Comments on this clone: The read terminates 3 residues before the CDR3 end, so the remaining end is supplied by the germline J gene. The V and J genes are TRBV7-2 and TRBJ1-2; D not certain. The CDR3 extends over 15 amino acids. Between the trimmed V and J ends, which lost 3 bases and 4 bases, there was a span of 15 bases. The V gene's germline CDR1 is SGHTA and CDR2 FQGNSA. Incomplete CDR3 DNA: TGTGCCAGCAGCTTTACAGTCACGGAGGCCTATGGC. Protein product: CASSFTVTEAYG. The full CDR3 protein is CASSFTVTEAYGYTF.

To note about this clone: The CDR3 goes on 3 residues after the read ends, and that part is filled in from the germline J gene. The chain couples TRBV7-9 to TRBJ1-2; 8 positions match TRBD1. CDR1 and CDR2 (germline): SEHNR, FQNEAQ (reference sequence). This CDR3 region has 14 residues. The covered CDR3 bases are TGTGCCAGCAGCCCAAGGACAGGGCCCTACGAC. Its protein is CASSPRTGPYD. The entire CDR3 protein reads CASSPRTGPYDYTF.

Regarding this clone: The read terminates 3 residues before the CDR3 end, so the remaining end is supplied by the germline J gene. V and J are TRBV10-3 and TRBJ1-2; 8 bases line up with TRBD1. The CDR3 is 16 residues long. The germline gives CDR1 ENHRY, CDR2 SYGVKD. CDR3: CAISESPDRVLESYTF. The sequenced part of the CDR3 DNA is TGTGCCATCAGTGAGTCTCCGGACAGGGTACTTGAGAGC.

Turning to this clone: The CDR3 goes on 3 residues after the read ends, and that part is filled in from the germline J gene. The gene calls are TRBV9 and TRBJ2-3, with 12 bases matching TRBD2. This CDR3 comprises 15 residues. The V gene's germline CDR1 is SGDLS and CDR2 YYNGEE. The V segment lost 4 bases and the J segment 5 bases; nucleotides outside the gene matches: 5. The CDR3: CASSQTSGGGDTQYF. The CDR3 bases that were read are TGTGCCAGCAGCCAGACTAGCGGGGGTGGAGATACG. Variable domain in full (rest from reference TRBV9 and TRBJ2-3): DSGVTQTPKHLITATGQRVTLRCSPRSGDLSVYWYQQSLDQGLQFLIQYYNGEERAKGNILERFSAQQFPDLHSELNLSSLELGDSALYFCASSQTSGGGDTQYFGPGTRLTVL.

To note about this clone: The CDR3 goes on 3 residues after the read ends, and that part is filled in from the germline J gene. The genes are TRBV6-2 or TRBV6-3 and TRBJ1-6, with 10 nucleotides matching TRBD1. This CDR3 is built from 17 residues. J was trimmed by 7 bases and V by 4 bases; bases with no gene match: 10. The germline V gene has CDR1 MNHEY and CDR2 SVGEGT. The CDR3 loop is CASSSLPRDRGNSPLHF. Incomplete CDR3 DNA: TGTGCCAGCAGTTCCCTACCCCGGGACAGGGGAAATTCACCC.

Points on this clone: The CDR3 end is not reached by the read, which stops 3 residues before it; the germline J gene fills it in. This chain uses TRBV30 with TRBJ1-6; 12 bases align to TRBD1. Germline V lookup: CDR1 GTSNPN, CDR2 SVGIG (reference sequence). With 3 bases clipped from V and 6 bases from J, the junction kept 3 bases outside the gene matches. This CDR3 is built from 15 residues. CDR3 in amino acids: CAWSPGQGANSPLHF. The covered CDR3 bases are TGTGCCTGGAGCCCGGGACAGGGGGCTAATTCACCC.

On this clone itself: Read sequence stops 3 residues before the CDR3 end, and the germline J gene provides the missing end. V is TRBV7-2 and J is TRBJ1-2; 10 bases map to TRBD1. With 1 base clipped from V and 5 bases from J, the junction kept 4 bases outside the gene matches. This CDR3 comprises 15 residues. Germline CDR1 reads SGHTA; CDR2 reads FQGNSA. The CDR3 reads CASSLGTGGKYGYTF. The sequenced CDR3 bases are TGTGCCAGCAGCTTAGGGACAGGGGGAAAGTATGGC.

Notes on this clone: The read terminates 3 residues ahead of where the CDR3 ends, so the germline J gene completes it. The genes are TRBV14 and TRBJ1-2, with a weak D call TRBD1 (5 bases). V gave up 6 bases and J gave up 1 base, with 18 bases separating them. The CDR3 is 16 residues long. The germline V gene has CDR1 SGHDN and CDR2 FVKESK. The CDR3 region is CASSPDIFSFNYGYTF. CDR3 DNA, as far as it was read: TGTGCCAGCAGTCCGGACATTTTCTCCTTTAACTATGGC.

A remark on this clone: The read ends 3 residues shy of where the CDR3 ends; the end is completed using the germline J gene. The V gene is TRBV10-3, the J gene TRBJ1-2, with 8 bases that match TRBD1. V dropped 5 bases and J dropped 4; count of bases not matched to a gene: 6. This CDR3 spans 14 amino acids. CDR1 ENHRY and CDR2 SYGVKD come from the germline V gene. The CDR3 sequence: CAISHQQGVYGYTF. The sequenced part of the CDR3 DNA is TGTGCCATCAGTCACCAACAGGGGGTCTATGGC.

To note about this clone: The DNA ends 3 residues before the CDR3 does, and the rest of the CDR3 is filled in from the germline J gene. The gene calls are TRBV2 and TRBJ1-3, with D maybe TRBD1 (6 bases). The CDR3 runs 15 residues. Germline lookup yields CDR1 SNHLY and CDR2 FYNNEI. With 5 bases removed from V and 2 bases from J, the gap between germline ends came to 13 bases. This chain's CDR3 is CASSHRQVAGNTIYF. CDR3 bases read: TGTGCCAGCAGTCACCGACAGGTCGCTGGAAACACC.

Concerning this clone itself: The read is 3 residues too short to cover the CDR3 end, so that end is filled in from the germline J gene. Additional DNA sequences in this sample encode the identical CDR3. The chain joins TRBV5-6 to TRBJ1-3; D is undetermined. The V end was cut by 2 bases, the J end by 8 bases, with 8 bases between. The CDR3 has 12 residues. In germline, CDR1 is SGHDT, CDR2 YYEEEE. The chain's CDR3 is CASSLISDTIYF. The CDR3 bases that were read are TGTGCCAGCAGCTTAATATCGGACACC.

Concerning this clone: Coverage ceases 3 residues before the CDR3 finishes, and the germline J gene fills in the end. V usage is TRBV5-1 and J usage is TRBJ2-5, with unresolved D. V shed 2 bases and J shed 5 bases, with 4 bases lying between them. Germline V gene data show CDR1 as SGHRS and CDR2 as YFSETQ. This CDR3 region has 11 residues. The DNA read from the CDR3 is TGCGCCAGCAGCTTCTTTGAGACC. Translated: CASSFFET. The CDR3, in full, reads CASSFFETQYF.

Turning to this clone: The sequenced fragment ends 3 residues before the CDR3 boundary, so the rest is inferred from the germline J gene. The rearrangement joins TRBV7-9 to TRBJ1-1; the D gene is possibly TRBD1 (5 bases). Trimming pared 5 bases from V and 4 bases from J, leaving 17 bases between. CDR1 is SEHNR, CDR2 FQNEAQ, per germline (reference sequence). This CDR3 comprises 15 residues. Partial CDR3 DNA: TGTGCCAGCAGCCCCCGGCGGGGGGGGACCACTGAA. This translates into CASSPRRGGTTE. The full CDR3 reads CASSPRRGGTTEAFF.

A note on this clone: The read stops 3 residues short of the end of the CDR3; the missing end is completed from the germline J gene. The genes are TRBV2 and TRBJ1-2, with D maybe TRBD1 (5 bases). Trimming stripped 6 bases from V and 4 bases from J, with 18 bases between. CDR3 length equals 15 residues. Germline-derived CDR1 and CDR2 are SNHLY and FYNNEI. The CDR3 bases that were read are TGTGCCAGCAGGGCAGTGTGGGGGGATAGCTATGGC. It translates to CASRAVWGDSYG. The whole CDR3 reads CASRAVWGDSYGYTF.

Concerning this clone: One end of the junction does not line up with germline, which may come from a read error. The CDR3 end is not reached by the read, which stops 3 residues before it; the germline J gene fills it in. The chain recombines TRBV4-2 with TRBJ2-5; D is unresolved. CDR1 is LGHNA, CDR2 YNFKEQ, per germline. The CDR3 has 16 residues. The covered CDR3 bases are TGCGCCAGCAGCCAAGAATCGGTGACTGTCCAAGAGACC. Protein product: CASSQESVTVQET. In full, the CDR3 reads CASSQESVTVQETQYF.

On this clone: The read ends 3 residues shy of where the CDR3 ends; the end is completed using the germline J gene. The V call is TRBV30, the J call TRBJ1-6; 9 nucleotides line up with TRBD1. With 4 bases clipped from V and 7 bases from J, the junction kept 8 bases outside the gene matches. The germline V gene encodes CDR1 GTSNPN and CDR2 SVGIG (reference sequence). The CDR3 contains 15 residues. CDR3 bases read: TGTGCCTGGACTACGTACAGGGGGCAGAATTCACCC. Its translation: CAWTTYRGQNSP. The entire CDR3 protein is CAWTTYRGQNSPLHF.

The sequenced CDR3 bases are TGTGCCAGCAGGGCAGAAGAAGAGACC. As protein: CASRAEEET. The full CDR3 protein reads CASRAEEETQYF. The chain employs TRBV12-3 or TRBV12-4 and TRBJ2-5; D is unclear. The read terminates 3 residues ahead of where the CDR3 ends, so the germline J gene completes it. Trimming pared 6 bases from V and 3 bases from J, leaving 8 bases between. The CDR3 sequence is 12 residues long.

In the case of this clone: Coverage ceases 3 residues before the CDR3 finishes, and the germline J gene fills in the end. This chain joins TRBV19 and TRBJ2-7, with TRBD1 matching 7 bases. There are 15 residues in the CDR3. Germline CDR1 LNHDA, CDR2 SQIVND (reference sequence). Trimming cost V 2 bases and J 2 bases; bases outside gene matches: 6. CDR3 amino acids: CASSIWTGPTYEQYF. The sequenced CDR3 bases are TGTGCCAGTAGTATATGGACAGGTCCCACCTACGAG.

The DNA read from the CDR3 is TGCAGTGCACCTCCGGGGTACAATCAGCCC. This translates into CSAPPGYNQP. The whole CDR3 protein reads CSAPPGYNQPQHF. The rearrangement joins TRBV20-1 to TRBJ1-5; D not certain. The CDR3 is cut off 3 residues early in the read; its end comes from the germline J gene. In germline, CDR1 is DFQATT, CDR2 SNEGSKA (reference sequence). The CDR3 spans 13 residues. The ends were cut back, 6 bases at V and 3 bases at J, with 12 bases in the middle.

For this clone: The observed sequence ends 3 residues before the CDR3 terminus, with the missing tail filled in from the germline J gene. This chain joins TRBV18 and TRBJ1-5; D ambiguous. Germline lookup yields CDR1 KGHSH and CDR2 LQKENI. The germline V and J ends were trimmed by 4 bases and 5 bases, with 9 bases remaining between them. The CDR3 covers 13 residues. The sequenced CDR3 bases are TGTGCCAGCTCACGCGACGACTATCAGCCC. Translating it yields CASSRDDYQP. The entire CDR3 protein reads CASSRDDYQPQHF.

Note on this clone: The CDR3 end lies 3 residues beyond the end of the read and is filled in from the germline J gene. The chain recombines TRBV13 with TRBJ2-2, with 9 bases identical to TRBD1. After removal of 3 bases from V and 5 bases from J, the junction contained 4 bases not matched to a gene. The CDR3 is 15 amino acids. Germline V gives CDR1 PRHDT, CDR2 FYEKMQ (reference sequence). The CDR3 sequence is CASSLGQGLTGELFF. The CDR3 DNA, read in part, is TGTGCCAGCAGCTTGGGACAGGGATTAACCGGGGAG.

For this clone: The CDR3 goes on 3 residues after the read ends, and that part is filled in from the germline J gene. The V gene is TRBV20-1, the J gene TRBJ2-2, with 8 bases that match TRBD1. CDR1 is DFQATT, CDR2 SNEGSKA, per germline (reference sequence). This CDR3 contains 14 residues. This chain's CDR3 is CSARPRTGSEKLFF. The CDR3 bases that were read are TGCAGTGCTAGACCCCGGACAGGGAGTGAAAAG.

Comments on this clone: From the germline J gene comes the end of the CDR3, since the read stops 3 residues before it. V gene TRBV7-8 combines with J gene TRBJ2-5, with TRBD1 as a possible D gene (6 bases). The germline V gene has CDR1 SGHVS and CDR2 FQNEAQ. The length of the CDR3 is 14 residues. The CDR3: CASSSGVGPDTQYF. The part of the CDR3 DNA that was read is TGTGCCAGCAGCTCAGGGGTGGGACCAGATACC. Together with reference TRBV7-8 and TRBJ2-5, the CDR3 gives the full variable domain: GAGVSQSPRYKVAKRGQDVALRCDPISGHVSLFWYQQALGQGPEFLTYFQNEAQLDKSGLPSDRFFAERPEGSVSTLKIQRTQQEDSAVYLCASSSGVGPDTQYFGPGTRLLVL.

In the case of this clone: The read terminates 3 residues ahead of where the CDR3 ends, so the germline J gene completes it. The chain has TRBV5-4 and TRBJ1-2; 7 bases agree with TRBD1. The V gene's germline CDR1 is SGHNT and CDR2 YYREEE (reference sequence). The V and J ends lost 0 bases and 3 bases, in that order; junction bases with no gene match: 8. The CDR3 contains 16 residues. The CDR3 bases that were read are TGTGCCAGCAGCTTGGGGTTACAGGGGTCGGACTATGGC. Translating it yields CASSLGLQGSDYG. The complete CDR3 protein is CASSLGLQGSDYGYTF. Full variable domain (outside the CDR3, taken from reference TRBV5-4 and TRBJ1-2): ETGVTQSPTHLIKTRGQQVTLRCSSQSGHNTVSWYQQALGQGPQFIFQYYREEENGRGNFPPRFSGLQFPNYSSELNVNALELDDSALYLCASSLGLQGSDYGYTFGSGTRLTVV.

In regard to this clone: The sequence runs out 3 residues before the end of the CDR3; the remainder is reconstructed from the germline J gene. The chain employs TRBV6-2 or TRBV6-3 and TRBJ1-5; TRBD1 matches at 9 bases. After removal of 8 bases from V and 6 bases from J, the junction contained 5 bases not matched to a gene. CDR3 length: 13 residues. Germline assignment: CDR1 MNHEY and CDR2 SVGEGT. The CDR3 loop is CASQDRGGQPQHF. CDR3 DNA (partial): TGTGCCAGCCAGGACAGGGGCGGTCAGCCC.